These 29 T cell receptor beta chains share one sample of origin, sequenced in a study of CXCR3-negative and CXCR3-positive naive CD8 T cells. Study-level findings and limits: CXCR3-positive naive cells carried more hydrophobic TRB CDR3s than CXCR3-negative ones.

The TRB libraries of cDNA were built by UMI-labeled 5' RACE. TCRdb reworked the 5' RACE reads into one entry per CDR3 protein, no DNA. The sample has some 64,000 distinct CDR3 sequences, and its top ten clones hold about 0.78%. No antigens are known for them. Source material: naive CXCR3+ CD8+ T cells from blood. Sample subset: CD45RO-CCR7+CD27+CD95- naive CD8+ T cells expressing CXCR3 (TNR3+). The receptors here all came from a human donor in good health. Some clones in this sample may be carry-over from other donors' samples.

J is TRBJ2-1 and V is TRBV12-3 or TRBV12-4; the D call of TRBD1 rests on TCRdb alone, since no DNA is present to check it. CDR3 length equals 13 residues. CDR3 amino acids: CASRDRGSNEQFF.

This sequence joins TRBV29-1 and TRBJ1-1. Germline assignment: CDR1 SQVTM and CDR2 ANQGSEA. This CDR3 spans 12 amino acids. The CDR3: CSVDLGGTEAFF.

The chain joins TRBV29-1 to TRBJ2-7; TCRdb's D gene call, TRBD1, goes unchecked for lack of DNA. From germline, CDR1 is SQVTM and CDR2 ANQGSEA. CDR3 length: 14 amino acids. The CDR3 loop reads CSAVGTASTYEQYF.

The J gene is TRBJ1-2, the V gene TRBV29-1; with no DNA, the TCRdb D assignment of TRBD1 cannot be verified. The CDR3 length is 14 residues. CDR1 SQVTM and CDR2 ANQGSEA come from the germline V gene. The CDR3 spells CSVPSGPVTMGYTF.

The genes are TRBV5-5 and TRBJ2-7; the TCRdb D gene call, TRBD2, has no DNA to confirm it. Looked up from germline, CDR1 is SGHKS and CDR2 is YYEKEE (reference sequence). The CDR3 loop spans 14 amino acids. The CDR3 region is CASSPGTRRYEQYF.

This chain links TRBV3-1 with TRBJ2-7; TCRdb returns TRBD1, unconfirmable since there is no DNA. This CDR3 has 15 residues. From germline, CDR1 is LGHDT and CDR2 YNNKEL (reference sequence). The CDR3 loop is CASSLQDRGWTEQYF.

The V gene is TRBV11-2, the J gene TRBJ2-1; without DNA, the TCRdb call of TRBD2 cannot be checked. Germline V gene lookup returns CDR1 SGHAT and CDR2 FQNNGV. This CDR3 has 16 residues. The CDR3 spells CASSTPTAKLDNEQFF.

The chain employs TRBV4-3 and TRBJ2-7; absent DNA, TCRdb's TRBD1 call cannot be checked. The CDR3 has 14 residues. Germline V CDR1 and CDR2: LGHNA, YSLEER. CDR3 protein: CASSQDSQGDEQYF.

The rearrangement links TRBV11-3 to TRBJ2-1; without DNA, the TCRdb call of TRBD1 cannot be checked. Germline V gives CDR1 SGHNT, CDR2 YENEEA. The CDR3 extends over 12 amino acids. The chain's CDR3 is CASSHGGGMQFF.

This chain connects TRBV27 to TRBJ2-5; the D call from TCRdb, TRBD1, cannot be confirmed without DNA. The germline CDR1 and CDR2 sequences are MNHEY and SMNVEV (reference sequence). The CDR3 is 14 residues long. The CDR3 spells CASSLAGGQETQYF.

This clonotype shows up as medium-sized by frequency. V is TRBV28 and J is TRBJ2-7. Germline V gene data show CDR1 as MDHEN and CDR2 as SYDVKM. This CDR3 spans 12 amino acids. CDR3 residues: CASSLMGYEQYF.

CDR3: CASSWPLTSGGHIGSYEQYF. This chain joins TRBV5-1 and TRBJ2-7; the TRBD2 assignment by TCRdb is unverifiable without DNA. There are 20 residues in the CDR3. Per germline, CDR1 SGHRS and CDR2 YFSETQ.

The chain couples TRBV29-1 to TRBJ2-1. This CDR3 is built from 16 residues. The germline gives CDR1 SQVTM, CDR2 ANQGSEA. The CDR3 is CSVEDLQGSSYNEQFF.

The J gene is TRBJ2-5, the V gene TRBV20-1; TCRdb gives TRBD1 as the D gene, but with no DNA this cannot be confirmed. CDR3 length: 16 amino acids. CDR1 and CDR2 from the germline V gene are DFQATT and SNEGSKA (reference sequence). The CDR3 loop is CSARGQRSEMWETQYF.

The chain recombines TRBV4-1 with TRBJ2-2; without DNA, the TCRdb call of TRBD1 cannot be checked. The germline V gene has CDR1 MGHRA and CDR2 YSYEKL. CDR3 length equals 15 residues. CDR3 residues: CASSLGQPNTGELFF.

The chain has TRBV18 and TRBJ2-3. CDR1 is KGHSH and CDR2 is LQKENI in the germline V gene. This CDR3 spans 14 amino acids. Here the CDR3 reads CASSPLVGADTQYF.

The rearrangement uses TRBV20-1 and TRBJ2-1; TCRdb names TRBD2, which stays unverified in the absence of DNA. Germline lookup yields CDR1 DFQATT and CDR2 SNEGSKA (reference sequence). The CDR3 extends over 15 amino acids. This CDR3 reads CSARDVASGWNEQFF.

The chain employs TRBV29-1 and TRBJ2-7; the TCRdb call, TRBD1, lacks DNA for checking. Germline V gives CDR1 SQVTM, CDR2 ANQGSEA. The CDR3 has 13 residues. The CDR3 region is CSGTGVSSYEQYF.

The chain couples TRBV21-1 to TRBJ1-5. TRBV21-1 is labeled a pseudogene. The CDR3 length is 14 residues. The CDR3: CASWGEGGNQPQHF.

V gene TRBV7-9 combines with J gene TRBJ2-3; TCRdb selects TRBD1, and the lack of DNA leaves this call unchecked. The germline gives CDR1 SEHNR, CDR2 FQNEAQ (reference sequence). The CDR3 spans 15 residues. This CDR3 reads CASSPQGYLIDTQYF.

The rearrangement uses TRBV7-8 and TRBJ2-3; TCRdb reports TRBD1, a call that lacks DNA to check it against. The CDR3 extends over 14 amino acids. Germline CDR1 is SGHVS and CDR2 is FQNEAQ. CDR3 amino acids: CASTLGTTPDTQYF.

The rearrangement links TRBV14 to TRBJ1-2; the TRBD1 assignment by TCRdb is unverifiable without DNA. The germline V gene has CDR1 SGHDN and CDR2 FVKESK. This CDR3 region has 19 residues. CDR3 region: CASSPPASDTLGKNYGYTF.

V and J are TRBV24-1 and TRBJ2-7; as DNA is missing, the TRBD1 call by TCRdb cannot be tested. The CDR3 runs to 15 residues. In germline, CDR1 is KGHDR, CDR2 SFDVKD. The CDR3 region is CATSDTRGASYEQYF.

The J gene is TRBJ2-7, the V gene TRBV7-9; the TRBD1 assignment by TCRdb is unverifiable without DNA. The CDR3 spans 15 residues. Germline V gene data show CDR1 as SEHNR and CDR2 as FQNEAQ (reference sequence). The CDR3 loop is CASSAGQVSTYEQYF.

The chain is built from TRBV27 and TRBJ1-5. The CDR3 loop spans 12 amino acids. Germline CDR1 MNHEY, CDR2 SMNVEV (reference sequence). This CDR3 reads CASGIMGSPQHF.

The V call is TRBV7-7, the J call TRBJ2-1. The germline gives CDR1 SSHAT, CDR2 FNYEAQ (reference sequence). This CDR3 is built from 15 residues. CDR3 loop: CASSLTASSYNEQFF.

J is TRBJ2-3 and V is TRBV27; the TCRdb D gene call, TRBD1, has no DNA to confirm it. CDR3 size: 17 residues. Germline V gene lookup returns CDR1 MNHEY and CDR2 SMNVEV (reference sequence). The CDR3 protein is CASSSIRQGAGLDTQYF.

The chain is built from TRBV12-3 or TRBV12-4 and TRBJ1-5. The CDR3 is made up of 13 amino acids. The CDR3 reads CASSRDQDQPQHF.

The chain is built from TRBV7-8 and TRBJ2-1; TCRdb indicates TRBD2, and absent DNA this call remains unverified. This CDR3 is 16 amino acids long. CDR1 is SGHVS and CDR2 is FQNEAQ in the germline V gene. This CDR3 reads CASSLLASMIYNEQFF. Full variable domain (rest looked up from reference TRBV7-8 and TRBJ2-1): GAGVSQSPRYKVAKRGQDVALRCDPISGHVSLFWYQQALGQGPEFLTYFQNEAQLDKSGLPSDRFFAERPEGSVSTLKIQRTQQEDSAVYLCASSLLASMIYNEQFFGPGTRLTVL.